One and the same sample provided the 14 T cell receptor beta chains below, sequenced in a study of TIL therapy for anti-PD-1-resistant metastatic lung cancer. Sequencing used immunoSEQ v3. Repertoires were generated with immunoSEQ multiplex PCR, while TCRdb's copy carries only in-frame clones and drops some. Of about 36,000 clones detected, less than 85% appear once; the ten largest clones hold 5.5% to 6.5%. Time point reported: pre-treatment sample, taken before nivolumab and TIL therapy. Specimen: blood, collected at baseline. These receptors were obtained from a person aged 25 to 80 with non-small cell lung cancer.

This chain joins TRBV19 and TRBJ2-2, with D hard to call. With 6 bases removed from V and 1 base from J, the gap between germline ends came to 18 bases. The CDR3 consists of 17 residues. Germline CDR1 LNHDA, CDR2 SQIVND (reference sequence). In nucleotides, the CDR3 is TGTGCCAGTAGCGATTTACTGAGAAGGGTGAACACCGGGGAGCTGTTTTTT. Translation gives CASSDLLRRVNTGELFF.

This chain connects TRBV27 to TRBJ2-3; 9 positions match TRBD2. Per the germline V gene, CDR1 is MNHEY and CDR2 is SMNVEV (reference sequence). The V gene end was trimmed by 7 bases and the J gene end by 5 bases; junction bases not matched to a gene: 10. The CDR3 is 15 amino acids. CDR3 residues: CASTSSQRGVDTQYF. CDR3 sequence (DNA): TGTGCCAGCACCTCGAGCCAGCGGGGGGTAGATACGCAGTATTTT.

The chain joins TRBV28 to TRBJ2-7, with TRBD2 identical over 14 bases. The CDR3 is made up of 19 amino acids. Trimming cost V 7 bases and J 4 bases; bases outside gene matches: 18. Germline loops: CDR1 MDHEN, CDR2 SYDVKM. CDR3 coding DNA: TGTGCCAGCACCGAGACAAGACCGGGACTAGCGGGAGACGAGTACGAGCAGTACTTC. Protein: CASTETRPGLAGDEYEQYF.

This clone has just a few counts. The CDR3 here is CASSFRLNYGYTF. CDR3 nucleotide sequence: TGTGCCAGCAGCTTTCGACTTAACTATGGCTACACCTTC. The chain employs TRBV5-4 and TRBJ1-2, with unresolved D. Trimming removed 2 bases at V and 1 base at J, with 6 bases between. This CDR3 is built from 13 residues. Germline CDR1 is SGHNT and CDR2 is YYREEE (reference sequence).

A single count supports this clone. The rearrangement joins TRBV5-5 to TRBJ2-4, with 7 nucleotides matching TRBD2. Germline CDR1 is SGHKS and CDR2 is YYEKEE (reference sequence). The V gene end was trimmed by 0 bases and the J gene end by 8 bases; junction bases not matched to a gene: 8. The CDR3 length is 15 residues. The CDR3: CASSLGWGRGDIQYF. The CDR3 coding sequence is TGTGCCAGCAGCTTGGGCTGGGGACGGGGGGACATTCAGTACTTC.

This chain's CDR3 is CASSLGQGGTEAFF. CDR3 sequence (DNA): TGCGCCAGCAGCTTGGGGCAGGGAGGCACTGAAGCTTTCTTT. V gene TRBV5-1 combines with J gene TRBJ1-1, with D possibly TRBD1 on 5 matching bases. Germline assignment: CDR1 SGHRS and CDR2 YFSETQ. This CDR3 is built from 14 residues. V lost 0 bases, J lost 4 bases, and 10 bases lay in between.

The chain has TRBV5-1 and TRBJ2-7, with D unresolved. The CDR3 totals 13 residues. Trimming pared 0 bases from V and 2 bases from J, leaving 6 bases between. Germline-derived CDR1 and CDR2 are SGHRS and YFSETQ. The CDR3 region is CASSLGGPYEQYF. Written as DNA, the CDR3 is TGCGCCAGCAGCTTGGGAGGACCCTACGAGCAGTACTTC.

The rearrangement links TRBV6-5 to TRBJ2-1; 8 nucleotides match TRBD1. Germline CDR1 is MNHEY and CDR2 is SVGAGI. V was pared by 6 bases and J by 8 bases, with 6 bases of the junction left unmatched. The length of the CDR3 is 13 residues. CDR3 sequence (DNA): TGTGCCAGCAGGAACAACAGGGGGGATGAGCAGTTCTTC. It specifies CASRNNRGDEQFF.

V is TRBV5-1 and J is TRBJ1-1; D is unclear. V was clipped by 6 bases and J by 1 base, with 10 bases between them. Germline V lookup: CDR1 SGHRS, CDR2 YFSETQ. This CDR3 comprises 13 residues. CDR3 sequence (DNA): TGCGCCAGCATCCCGGACGGGAACACTGAAGCTTTCTTT. Its translation is CASIPDGNTEAFF.

The chain has TRBV19 and TRBJ2-1, with TRBD2 matching over 11 bases. Trimming removed 9 bases from V and 4 bases from J; junction bases left unmatched: 11. Per germline, CDR1 LNHDA and CDR2 SQIVND (reference sequence). The CDR3 sequence is 16 residues long. The CDR3 nucleotides read TGTGCCAGCAAGAGTGGGACTAGCGGAAAATACAATGAGCAGTTCTTC. Translation gives CASKSGTSGKYNEQFF.

V and J are TRBV28 and TRBJ2-7, with D unclear. The V and J ends lost 2 bases and 0 bases respectively, with 2 bases between them. Germline V gene data show CDR1 as MDHEN and CDR2 as SYDVKM. The CDR3 extends over 12 amino acids. This CDR3 is CASSLGSYEQYF. The CDR3 DNA follows: TGTGCCAGCAGTTTAGGCTCCTACGAGCAGTACTTC.

This clone was recorded a few times. The chain has TRBV7-2 and TRBJ1-5; a weak D match, TRBD1 (6 bases). The CDR3 loop spans 15 amino acids. Germline V gene sequence: CDR1 SGHTA, CDR2 FQGNSA. V was shortened by 5 bases and J by 3 bases, with 14 bases between the two germline ends. In nucleotides, the CDR3 is TGTGCCAGCAGCCGACAGGTCTTTGTCAATCAGCCCCAGCATTTT. Translated, it gives CASSRQVFVNQPQHF. The full variable domain, rest sourced from reference TRBV7-2 and TRBJ1-5, is GAGVSQSPSNKVTEKGKDVELRCDPISGHTALYWYRQSLGQGLEFLIYFQGNSAPDKSGLPSDRFSAERTGGSVSTLTIQRTQQEDSAVYLCASSRQVFVNQPQHFGDGTRLSIL.

This clone turned up a few times. The V gene is TRBV12-5, the J gene TRBJ2-7, with a possible D match to TRBD1 (6 bases). The CDR3 has 15 residues. The germline V and J ends were trimmed by 6 bases and 6 bases, with 21 bases remaining between them. Germline values: CDR1 LGHNT, CDR2 FRNRAP. As DNA, the CDR3 is TGTGCTAGTGGCGGGGCGAGAGGCACAGGGTCCGAGCAGTACTTC. Translation gives CASGGARGTGSEQYF.

This clone was observed a single time. This sequence joins TRBV28 and TRBJ2-5; D unresolved. V lost 3 bases and J lost 0, with 14 bases in between. The CDR3 extends over 16 amino acids. Germline V lookup: CDR1 MDHEN, CDR2 SYDVKM. The CDR3 sequence: CASSLGGGAYQETQYF. The CDR3, as DNA: TGTGCCAGCAGTTTGGGTGGCGGAGCGTACCAAGAGACCCAGTACTTC.